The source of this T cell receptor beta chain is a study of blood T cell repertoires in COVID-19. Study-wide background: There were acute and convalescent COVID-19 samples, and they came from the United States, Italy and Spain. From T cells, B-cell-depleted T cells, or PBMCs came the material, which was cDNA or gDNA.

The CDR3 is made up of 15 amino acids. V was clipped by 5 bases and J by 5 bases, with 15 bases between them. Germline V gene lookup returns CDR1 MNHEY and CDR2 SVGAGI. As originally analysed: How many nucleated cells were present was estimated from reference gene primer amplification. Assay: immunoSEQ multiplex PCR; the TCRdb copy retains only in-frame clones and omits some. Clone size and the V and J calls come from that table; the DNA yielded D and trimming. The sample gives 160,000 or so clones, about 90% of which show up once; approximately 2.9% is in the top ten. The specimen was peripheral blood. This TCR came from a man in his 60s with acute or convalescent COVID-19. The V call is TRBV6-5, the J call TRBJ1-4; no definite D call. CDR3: CASSRNSRLNEKLFF. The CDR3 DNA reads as TGTGCCAGCAGTCGGAACAGTCGGCTAAATGAAAAACTGTTTTTT.